Detailed here is one TCR beta chain. This CDR3 is 15 amino acids long. V lost 3 bases and J lost 0, with 9 bases in between. Per germline, CDR1 KGHSH and CDR2 LQKENI. The data originate from a study of blood T cell repertoires in COVID-19. As for the study in general: The United States, Italy and Spain provided the acute and convalescent COVID-19 samples. In each case, the material was cDNA or gDNA derived from T cells, B-cell-depleted T cells, or PBMCs.

Original methodology: Estimates of nucleated cell counts were drawn from the amplification of reference gene primers. Libraries were prepared by immunoSEQ multiplex PCR; TCRdb keeps only in-frame clonotypes and omits some of them. V and J calls and clone size come straight from that table; D and trimming were deduced from the DNA. The table shows about 150,000 clones, with roughly nine tenths occurring only once. The sequence derives from a woman in her sixties or seventies with active COVID-19. The source material was peripheral blood. V usage is TRBV18 and J usage is TRBJ1-3; no clear D. The CDR3 sequence: CASSPSGNSGNTIYF. CDR3 sequence (DNA): TGTGCCAGCTCACCGTCGGGGAACTCTGGAAACACCATATATTTT.